These 21 T cell receptor beta chains originate from one sample sequenced in a study of technical replicates of blood from several donors. Sequencing used immunoSEQ multiplex PCR; TCRdb keeps in-frame clones, though not all of them. The sample yields about 97,000 clones, about 95% seen once. Source material: T cells isolated from PBMCs. The origin of the receptors is a human donor in good health.

The chain has TRBV25-1 and TRBJ2-3; 8 bases align to TRBD1. Germline V lookup: CDR1 MGHDK, CDR2 SYGVNS. The J segment lost 1 base and the V segment lost 3 bases, leaving 0 bases of the junction unmatched. The CDR3 is 14 amino acids. The CDR3 here is CASSEGQGTDTQYF. The CDR3 DNA reads TGTGCCAGCAGTGAGGGACAGGGCACAGATACGCAGTATTTT.

The rearrangement joins TRBV7-2 to TRBJ1-1; tentatively, D is TRBD1 (5 bases). Germline CDR1 is SGHTA and CDR2 is FQGNSA. V was pared by 3 bases and J by 3 bases, with 14 bases between. This CDR3 is 15 amino acids long. The CDR3 sequence: CASSFTPGFDTEAFF. CDR3 sequence (DNA): TGTGCCAGCAGCTTCACACCAGGGTTTGACACTGAAGCTTTCTTT.

This chain joins TRBV27 and TRBJ1-1; D gene ambiguous. The CDR3 consists of 14 residues. CDR1 and CDR2 (germline): MNHEY, SMNVEV (reference sequence). V was trimmed by 6 bases and J by 0 bases, leaving 11 bases between them. Here the CDR3 DNA reads TGTGCCAGCAGCGTCAGACAAATGAACACTGAAGCTTTCTTT. Translated: CASSVRQMNTEAFF.

This clone was seen only once. The rearrangement links TRBV19 to TRBJ2-1; D is possibly TRBD2 (5 bases). Germline CDR1 and CDR2: LNHDA and SQIVND (reference sequence). Trimming cost V 3 bases and J 7 bases, with 10 bases left between them. The length of the CDR3 is 13 residues. For the CDR3, the DNA is TGTGCCAGTAGTATTACAGCGGCGAATGAGCAGTTCTTC. Its translation is CASSITAANEQFF.

Notes on this clone: The junction departs from the called germline gene at one end, perhaps through a read error. The chain has TRBV7-7 and TRBJ2-5, with a possible D match to TRBD1 (6 bases). Germline CDR1 and CDR2: SSHAT and FNYEAQ (reference sequence). The CDR3 extends over 15 amino acids. The CDR3 protein is CASSGRTAGLETQYF. CDR3 nucleotide sequence: TGTGCTAGCAGCGGTAGGACAGCCGGCCTAGAGACCCAGTACTTC.

The chain employs TRBV9 and TRBJ2-1; 9 bases align to TRBD1. V lost 3 bases to trimming and J lost 8 bases; unmatched junction nucleotides: 6. There are 14 residues in the CDR3. Germline loops: CDR1 SGDLS, CDR2 YYNGEE. The CDR3 loop is CASSGGQGPHEQFF. CDR3 DNA: TGTGCCAGCAGCGGGGGACAGGGTCCCCATGAGCAGTTCTTC. Combining the CDR3 with reference TRBV9 and TRBJ2-1 gives the whole variable domain DSGVTQTPKHLITATGQRVTLRCSPRSGDLSVYWYQQSLDQGLQFLIQYYNGEERAKGNILERFSAQQFPDLHSELNLSSLELGDSALYFCASSGGQGPHEQFFGPGTRLTVL.

This clone was picked up one time. The rearrangement joins TRBV10-3 to TRBJ1-4; TRBD1 matches 10 bases. The V segment lost 3 bases and the J segment 8 bases; nucleotides outside the gene matches: 6. CDR1 is ENHRY, CDR2 SYGVKD, per germline. The CDR3 extends over 15 amino acids. The DNA of the CDR3 is TGTGCCATCAGTGACCTCGGGACAGGGGAGGAAAAACTGTTTTTT. Its translation: CAISDLGTGEEKLFF.

The CDR3 here is CASSFMVSGSRGEQYF. The CDR3 DNA follows: TGTGCCAGCAGCTTCATGGTTAGCGGGAGTAGAGGCGAGCAGTACTTC. The chain couples TRBV7-2 to TRBJ2-7, with 9 positions matching TRBD2. The V gene's germline CDR1 is SGHTA and CDR2 FQGNSA. The CDR3 extends over 16 amino acids. V lost 3 bases and J lost 6; bases outside the gene matches: 12.

The chain couples TRBV28 to TRBJ2-1; no firm D call. The CDR3 sequence is 14 residues long. Trimming stripped 3 bases from V and 8 bases from J, with 14 bases between. The germline V gene has CDR1 MDHEN and CDR2 SYDVKM. This CDR3 is CASSFRPSEDEQFF. CDR3 DNA: TGTGCCAGCAGTTTCCGCCCTAGTGAGGATGAGCAGTTCTTC.

The V and J genes are TRBV20-1 and TRBJ1-1; D not certain. The CDR3 length is 11 residues. Per the germline V gene, CDR1 is DFQATT and CDR2 is SNEGSKA (reference sequence). V was shortened by 1 base and J by 8 bases, with 8 bases between the two germline ends. The DNA of the CDR3 is TGCAGTGCTAGAGGAGGCAGAGAAGCTTTCTTT. The encoded protein is CSARGGREAFF.

The rearrangement links TRBV10-3 to TRBJ2-3; D may be TRBD2 (6 bases). V lost 3 bases and J lost 2, with 12 bases in between. Looked up from germline, CDR1 is ENHRY and CDR2 is SYGVKD. The CDR3 length is 15 residues. Here the CDR3 DNA reads TGTGCCATCAGTGAATCGGGAGAGTTCACAGATACGCAGTATTTT. Its protein product is CAISESGEFTDTQYF.

This clone was seen only once. This rearrangement joins TRBV9 to TRBJ1-5; 9 nucleotides match TRBD1. CDR1 SGDLS and CDR2 YYNGEE come from the germline V gene. This CDR3 comprises 15 residues. V lost 0 bases to trimming and J lost 4 bases; unmatched junction nucleotides: 2. This chain's CDR3 is CASSVGDRVNQPQHF. CDR3 DNA: TGTGCCAGCAGCGTAGGGGACAGGGTAAATCAGCCCCAGCATTTT.

V gene TRBV2 combines with J gene TRBJ1-4, with TRBD1 matching over 10 bases. CDR3 length: 14 residues. Germline CDR1 SNHLY, CDR2 FYNNEI. Germline trimming cut 6 bases from V and 5 bases from J; bases unmatched to any gene: 3. The CDR3: CASRGTGVNEKLFF. DNA of the CDR3: TGTGCCAGCAGGGGGACAGGGGTGAATGAAAAACTGTTTTTT.

The rearrangement links TRBV2 to TRBJ2-7; no clear D gene. CDR3 length equals 14 residues. V lost 8 bases, J lost 1 base, and 15 bases lay in between. Germline CDR1 reads SNHLY; CDR2 reads FYNNEI. The CDR3 DNA reads TGTGCCAGCCAGAGGCCCGAGGAATCCTACGAGCAGTACTTC. Amino acid sequence: CASQRPEESYEQYF.

The DNA of the CDR3 is TGTGCCAGCGGGGACTCTTCTACGGGGTACAATGAGCAGTTCTTC. Protein: CASGDSSTGYNEQFF. The genes are TRBV2 and TRBJ2-1, with a tentative D call TRBD2 (6 bases). Germline CDR1 SNHLY, CDR2 FYNNEI. This CDR3 region has 15 residues. The V and J ends lost 8 bases and 4 bases respectively, with 18 bases between them. The complete variable domain, with remaining parts taken from reference TRBV2 and TRBJ2-1, reads EPEVTQTPSHQVTQMGQEVILRCVPISNHLYFYWYRQILGQKVEFLVSFYNNEISEKSEIFDDQFSVERPDGSNFTLKIRSTKLEDSAMYFCASGDSSTGYNEQFFGPGTRLTVL.

This chain joins TRBV7-2 and TRBJ2-7; a weak D match, TRBD2 (6 bases). Trimming removed 2 bases at V and 3 bases at J, with 11 bases between. The CDR3 is made up of 14 amino acids. CDR1 and CDR2 (germline): SGHTA, FQGNSA. The CDR3 region is CASSLRRDGYEQYF. CDR3 nucleotides: TGTGCCAGCAGCTTAAGGCGGGACGGCTACGAGCAGTACTTC.

The V gene is TRBV2, the J gene TRBJ2-7; 8 bases align to TRBD1. V trimming: 7 bases; J trimming: 4 bases; junction bases outside the gene matches: 3. This CDR3 has 12 residues. Germline CDR1 SNHLY, CDR2 FYNNEI. The DNA of the CDR3 is TGTGCCAGCACAGGGGGCTTGTACGAGCAGTACTTC. It is translated as CASTGGLYEQYF.

This chain joins TRBV18 and TRBJ1-1; 10 nucleotides agree with TRBD1. This CDR3 spans 16 amino acids. Unmatched junction bases numbered 9, after V lost 4 bases and J lost 4 bases. From germline, CDR1 is KGHSH and CDR2 LQKENI. CDR3 sequence: CASSLAGTGVRTEAFF. As DNA, the CDR3 is TGTGCCAGCTCACTCGCCGGGACAGGGGTACGCACTGAAGCTTTCTTT.

The V gene is TRBV7-2, the J gene TRBJ1-4, with TRBD1 identical over 7 bases. Germline V lookup: CDR1 SGHTA, CDR2 FQGNSA. Trimming removed 4 bases from V and 7 bases from J; junction bases left unmatched: 9. The CDR3 is made up of 15 amino acids. In nucleotides, the CDR3 is TGTGCCAGCAGCTCCCAACAGGGGAAGAGTGAAAAACTGTTTTTT. Amino acids: CASSSQQGKSEKLFF.

As DNA, the CDR3 is TGTGCCAGCCCCCCCCGGCTAGCGGGAGAAACGGAGGACGAGCAGTACTTC. Protein sequence: CASPPRLAGETEDEQYF. The V and J genes are TRBV28 and TRBJ2-7; 10 positions match TRBD2. Losses at the gene ends were 8 bases for V and 5 bases for J; bases not matched to a gene: 18. Germline V gene lookup returns CDR1 MDHEN and CDR2 SYDVKM. The CDR3 is 17 amino acids. Full variable domain (outside the CDR3, taken from reference TRBV28 and TRBJ2-7): DVKVTQSSRYLVKRTGEKVFLECVQDMDHENMFWYRQDPGLGLRLIYFSYDVKMKEKGDIPEGYSVSREKKERFSLILESASTNQTSMYLCASPPRLAGETEDEQYFGPGTRLTVT.

The rearrangement uses TRBV7-8 and TRBJ2-7; TRBD1 might be the D (6 bases). CDR1 SGHVS and CDR2 FQNEAQ come from the germline V gene. V was shortened by 5 bases and J by 6 bases, with 17 bases between the two germline ends. The CDR3 extends over 14 amino acids. The CDR3 sequence is CASSAYREAPEQYF. The CDR3 nucleotides read TGTGCCAGCAGCGCCTACAGGGAAGCCCCCGAGCAGTACTTC.